The entry that follows covers one TCR beta chain sequence. Antigen specificity is unknown. The data were produced by immunoSEQ multiplex PCR, yet TCRdb's version contains in-frame clones alone and is incomplete. The sample has a few hundred thousand clones, about 80% seen once; the top ten hold roughly 7.4%. The entry originates in a study of Ad26.COV2.S vaccination and SARS-CoV-2 variants. Findings and caveats of the study: Spike-specific TCR breadth ran higher among vaccine recipients than placebo recipients.

The V gene's germline CDR1 is SGHKS and CDR2 YYEKEE (reference sequence). The V and J ends lost 0 bases and 2 bases, in that order; junction bases with no gene match: 2. The CDR3 runs to 15 residues. Treatment in this sample: approximately 18 received Ad26.COV2.S at low or high dose, single or two shots; several received placebo; per-sample allocation not given. Collection of the samples took place on day 63 after the first injection of vaccine or placebo. The source material was peripheral blood, sampled in a trial of Ad26.COV2.S vaccine versus placebo. V and J are TRBV5-5 and TRBJ1-3; 7 bases map to TRBD1. This sequence originates from a person between 18 and 60 years old who received the Ad26.COV2.S COVID-19 vaccine or a placebo. CDR3 sequence (DNA): TGTGCCAGCAGCTTGGAAGGGACAGCTGGAAACACCATATATTTT. Translation: CASSLEGTAGNTIYF. The full variable domain, with the rest looked up from reference TRBV5-5 and TRBJ1-3, is DAGVTQSPTHLIKTRGQQVTLRCSPISGHKSVSWYQQVLGQGPQFIFQYYEKEERGRGNFPDRFSARQFPNYSSELNVNALLLGDSALYLCASSLEGTAGNTIYFGEGSWLTVV.